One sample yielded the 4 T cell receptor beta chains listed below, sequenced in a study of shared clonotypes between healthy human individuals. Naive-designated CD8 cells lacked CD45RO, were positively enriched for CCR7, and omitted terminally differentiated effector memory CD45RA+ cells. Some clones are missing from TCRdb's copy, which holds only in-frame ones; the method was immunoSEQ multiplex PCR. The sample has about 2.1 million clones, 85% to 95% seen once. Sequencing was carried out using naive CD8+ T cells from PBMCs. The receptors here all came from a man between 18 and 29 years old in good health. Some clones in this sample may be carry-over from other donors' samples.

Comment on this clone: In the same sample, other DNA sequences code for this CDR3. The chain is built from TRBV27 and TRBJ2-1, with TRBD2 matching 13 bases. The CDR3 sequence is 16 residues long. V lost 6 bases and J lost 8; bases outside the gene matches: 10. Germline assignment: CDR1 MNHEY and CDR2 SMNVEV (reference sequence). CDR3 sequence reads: CASSLTLAGGPDEQFF. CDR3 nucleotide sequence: TGTGCCAGCAGCTTAACACTAGCGGGAGGGCCCGATGAGCAGTTCTTC.

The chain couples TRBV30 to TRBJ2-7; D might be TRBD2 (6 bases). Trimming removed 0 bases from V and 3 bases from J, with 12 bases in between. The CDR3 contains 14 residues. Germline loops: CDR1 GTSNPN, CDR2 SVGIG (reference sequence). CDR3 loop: CAWSVRRLDYEQYF. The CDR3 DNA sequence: TGTGCCTGGAGTGTACGCCGACTAGACTACGAGCAGTACTTC.

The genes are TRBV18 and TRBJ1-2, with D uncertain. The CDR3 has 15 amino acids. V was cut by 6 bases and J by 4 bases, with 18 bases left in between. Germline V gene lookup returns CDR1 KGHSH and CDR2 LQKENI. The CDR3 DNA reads TGTGCCAGCTCCGAGGACCCACGTCCCCTCTATGGCTACACCTTC. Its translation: CASSEDPRPLYGYTF.

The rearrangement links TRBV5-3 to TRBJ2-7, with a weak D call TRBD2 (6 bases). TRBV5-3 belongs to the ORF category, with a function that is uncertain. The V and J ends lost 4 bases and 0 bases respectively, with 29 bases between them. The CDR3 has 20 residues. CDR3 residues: CARSPRGGTHLGYFSYEQYF. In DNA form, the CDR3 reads TGTGCCAGAAGCCCTCGCGGCGGGACTCATTTAGGATACTTCTCCTACGAGCAGTACTTC.